The entry below gives a single T cell receptor beta chain sequence along with its context. Its antigen is unidentified. The genomic DNA of each subset was split evenly across several immunoSEQ plates. The protocol was immunoSEQ multiplex PCR, while the TCRdb copy is restricted to in-frame clones and leaves out a portion. The sample has roughly 1,500,000 clones, around 98.5% seen once. The germline gives CDR1 MNHNY, CDR2 SVGAGI (reference sequence). V gave up 6 bases and J gave up 0 bases, with 18 bases separating them. CDR3 length: 16 amino acids. These data come from a study of shared clonotypes between healthy human individuals. Study-level points and caveats: When naive CD4 clonotypes were compared across several donors, approximately 4.9% were shared. The expectation was that sequencing depth would affect clonotype sharing among donors.

Sequencing used naive CD4+ T cells sorted from blood. Subset in this sample: CD45RA+ positively selected. This rearrangement joins TRBV6-6 to TRBJ2-7; maybe TRBD1 (6 bases). The source is a man between 25 and 39 years old in good health. Here the CDR3 DNA reads TGTGCCAGCAGCAAATGGGGACAAATTAGCTCCTACGAGCAGTACTTC. It yields the protein CASSKWGQISSYEQYF.